These 11 T cell receptor beta chains originate from one sample sequenced in a study of CD8 T cells in ankylosing spondylitis. Their specific antigens are unknown. Overall study findings and caveats: Among TCR beta sequences, a motif of several highly homologous variants appeared characteristic of ankylosing spondylitis blood.

TCRdb recomputed calls from the 5' RACE reads with MiXCR, one row per CDR3 protein. The table records approximately 540,000 distinct CDR3 sequences, roughly 13% of them present only once. The sequenced sample consisted of blood, either unsorted or a sorted T cell fraction (not recorded which). The receptors derive from a male donor with ankylosing spondylitis.

This clonotype was seen a handful of times. This chain uses TRBV7-9 with TRBJ2-7, with a weak D call TRBD2 (5 bases). CDR3 length equals 12 residues. Germline lookup yields CDR1 SEHNR and CDR2 FQNEAQ (reference sequence). The ends were cut back, 4 bases at V and 3 bases at J, with 7 bases in the middle. CDR3 sequence (DNA): TGTGCCAGCAGCTCGGGGAACTACGAGCAGTACTTC. Amino acid sequence: CASSSGNYEQYF.

This chain joins TRBV20-1 and TRBJ2-4; 8 bases are shared with TRBD1. The CDR3 spans 10 residues. Germline CDR1 DFQATT, CDR2 SNEGSKA (reference sequence). V was clipped by 6 bases and J by 9 bases; unmatched bases: 1. The CDR3 DNA sequence: TGCAGTGCAGGACAGGGCATTCAGTACTTC. Translating it yields CSAGQGIQYF.

The V call is TRBV15, the J call TRBJ1-5; the D is unclear. This CDR3 has 12 residues. Germline V gene data show CDR1 as LNHNV and CDR2 as YYDKDF (reference sequence). Deletions cut 6 bases from V and 5 bases from J, with 8 bases between. The CDR3 DNA is TGTGCCACCAGTCCCGGGTATCAGCCCCAGCATTTT. Residues: CATSPGYQPQHF.

The rearrangement uses TRBV12-3 or TRBV12-4 and TRBJ1-1, with D hard to call. Trimming removed 3 bases from V and 2 bases from J, with 7 bases in between. The CDR3 contains 13 residues. CDR3 in amino acids: CASSFTRNTEAFF. The CDR3 DNA follows: TGTGCCAGCAGTTTTACCCGAAACACTGAAGCTTTCTTT.

This clonotype was found many times. The chain uses TRBV4-2 and TRBJ2-7, with D tentatively TRBD2 (5 bases). Germline values: CDR1 LGHNA, CDR2 YNFKEQ. V gave up 5 bases and J gave up 0 bases, with 14 bases separating them. This CDR3 is built from 15 residues. The CDR3 sequence is CASSDMHRDSYEQYF. CDR3 nucleotides: TGTGCCAGCAGCGACATGCACCGGGACTCCTACGAGCAGTACTTC.

This clonotype was found many times. This rearrangement joins TRBV4-1 to TRBJ1-1; D gene uncertain. The CDR3 totals 16 residues. Germline CDR1 is MGHRA and CDR2 is YSYEKL. With 3 bases removed from V and 1 base from J, the gap between germline ends came to 15 bases. The CDR3 loop reads CASSQGRIGANTEAFF. The DNA of the CDR3 is TGCGCCAGCAGCCAGGGTAGGATTGGAGCGAACACTGAAGCTTTCTTT.

V gene TRBV19 combines with J gene TRBJ2-2; D gene unclear. This CDR3 is built from 15 residues. The V gene's germline CDR1 is LNHDA and CDR2 SQIVND (reference sequence). Trimming left V 1 base short and J 2 bases short, with 8 bases between. CDR3 loop: CASSIGIYNTGELFF. In nucleotides, the CDR3 is TGTGCCAGTAGTATAGGGATTTATAACACCGGGGAGCTGTTTTTT.

V and J are TRBV27 and TRBJ2-7; 8 positions agree with TRBD1. Germline V lookup: CDR1 MNHEY, CDR2 SMNVEV (reference sequence). J gave up 6 bases and V 4 bases, and 11 bases lay outside the gene matches. This CDR3 is built from 15 residues. This chain's CDR3 is CASSSPGQGACEQYV. The CDR3 DNA follows: TGTGCCAGCAGTTCCCCGGGGCAGGGGGCGTGCGAGCAGTACGTC.

This chain connects TRBV11-2 to TRBJ2-1; 8 bases are shared with TRBD2. The germline CDR1 and CDR2 sequences are SGHAT and FQNNGV. The CDR3 spans 17 residues. V was pared by 4 bases and J by 7 bases, with 15 bases of the junction left unmatched. CDR3 bases: TGTGCCAGCAGCTCAGGAGGCTGGCGGGAGGCGCTGAATGAGCAGTTCTTC. This codes for CASSSGGWREALNEQFF.

This clonotype showed up just a few times. The rearrangement links TRBV19 to TRBJ2-1; 8 bases fit TRBD2. J lost 7 bases, V lost 1 base, and 6 bases had no gene match. The CDR3 runs 15 residues. CDR1 is LNHDA, CDR2 SQIVND, per germline (reference sequence). CDR3 loop: CASSIAGGPRNEQFF. CDR3 DNA: TGTGCCAGTAGTATAGCGGGAGGGCCTAGGAATGAGCAGTTCTTC.

This chain joins TRBV7-9 and TRBJ2-1; a weak D match, TRBD2 (6 bases). V was shortened by 3 bases and J by 6 bases, with 15 bases between the two germline ends. The germline CDR1 and CDR2 sequences are SEHNR and FQNEAQ (reference sequence). CDR3 size: 15 residues. The CDR3 region is CASSLEGVYSNEQFF. In DNA form, the CDR3 reads TGTGCCAGCAGCTTGGAGGGAGTTTATAGCAATGAGCAGTTCTTC.